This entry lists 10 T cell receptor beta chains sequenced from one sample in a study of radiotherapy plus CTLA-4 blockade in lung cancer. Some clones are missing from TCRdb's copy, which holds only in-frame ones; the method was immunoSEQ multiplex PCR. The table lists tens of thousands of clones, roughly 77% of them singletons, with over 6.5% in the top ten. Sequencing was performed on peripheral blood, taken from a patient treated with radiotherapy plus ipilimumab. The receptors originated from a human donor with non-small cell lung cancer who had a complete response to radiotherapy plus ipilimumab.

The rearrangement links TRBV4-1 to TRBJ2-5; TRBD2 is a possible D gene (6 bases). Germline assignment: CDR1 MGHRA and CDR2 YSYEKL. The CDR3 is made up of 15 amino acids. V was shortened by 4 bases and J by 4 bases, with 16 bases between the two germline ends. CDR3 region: CASSPMALGGETQYF. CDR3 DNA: TGCGCCAGCAGCCCAATGGCGTTGGGGGGAGAGACCCAGTACTTC.

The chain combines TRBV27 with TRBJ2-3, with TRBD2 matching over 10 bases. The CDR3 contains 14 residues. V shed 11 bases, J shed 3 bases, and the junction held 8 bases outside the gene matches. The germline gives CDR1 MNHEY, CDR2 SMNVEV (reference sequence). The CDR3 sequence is CASEASGRTDTQYF. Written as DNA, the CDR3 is TGTGCCTCGGAGGCTAGCGGGAGAACAGATACGCAGTATTTT.

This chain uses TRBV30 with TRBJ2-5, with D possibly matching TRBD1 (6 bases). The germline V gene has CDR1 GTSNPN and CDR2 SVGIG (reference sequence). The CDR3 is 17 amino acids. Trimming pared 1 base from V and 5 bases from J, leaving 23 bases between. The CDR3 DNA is TGTGCCTGGAGTGGGAGAACCTTGCTACAGGGCAGGGAGACCCAGTACTTC. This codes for CAWSGRTLLQGRETQYF.

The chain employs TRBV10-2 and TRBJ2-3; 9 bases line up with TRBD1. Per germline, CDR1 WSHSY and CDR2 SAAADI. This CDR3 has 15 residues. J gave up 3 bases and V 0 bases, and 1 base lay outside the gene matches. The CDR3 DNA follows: TGCGCCAGCAGTGAGTCGGGACAGGGAACAGATACGCAGTATTTT. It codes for CASSESGQGTDTQYF.

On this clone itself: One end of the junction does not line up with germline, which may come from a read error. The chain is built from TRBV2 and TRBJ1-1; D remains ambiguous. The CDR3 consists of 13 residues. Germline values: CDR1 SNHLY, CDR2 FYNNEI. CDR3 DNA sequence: TGTGCCAGCACCGAGGACGGGAACACTGAGGCTTTCTTT. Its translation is CASTEDGNTEAFF.

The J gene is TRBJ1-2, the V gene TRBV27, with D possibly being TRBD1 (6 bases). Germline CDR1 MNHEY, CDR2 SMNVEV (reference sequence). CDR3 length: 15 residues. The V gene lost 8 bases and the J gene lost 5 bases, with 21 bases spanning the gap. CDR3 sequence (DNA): TGTGCCAGCTCCATACGAGCAGGGGTCTGGTATGGCTACACCTTC. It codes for CASSIRAGVWYGYTF.

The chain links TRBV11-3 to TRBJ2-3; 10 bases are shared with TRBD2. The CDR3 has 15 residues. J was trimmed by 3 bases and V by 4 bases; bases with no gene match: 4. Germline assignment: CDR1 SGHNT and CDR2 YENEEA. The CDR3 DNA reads TGTGCCAGCAGCTCCCGGACTAGCGGAACAGATACGCAGTATTTT. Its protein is CASSSRTSGTDTQYF.

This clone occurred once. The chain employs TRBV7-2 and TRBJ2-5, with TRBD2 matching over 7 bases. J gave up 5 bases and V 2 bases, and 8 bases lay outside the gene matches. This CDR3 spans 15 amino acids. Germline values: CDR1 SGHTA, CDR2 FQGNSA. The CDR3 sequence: CASSLISRLAETQYF. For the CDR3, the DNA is TGTGCCAGCAGCTTAATCTCTAGACTAGCCGAGACCCAGTACTTC. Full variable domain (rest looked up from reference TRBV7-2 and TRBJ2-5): GAGVSQSPSNKVTEKGKDVELRCDPISGHTALYWYRQSLGQGLEFLIYFQGNSAPDKSGLPSDRFSAERTGGSVSTLTIQRTQQEDSAVYLCASSLISRLAETQYFGPGTRLLVL.

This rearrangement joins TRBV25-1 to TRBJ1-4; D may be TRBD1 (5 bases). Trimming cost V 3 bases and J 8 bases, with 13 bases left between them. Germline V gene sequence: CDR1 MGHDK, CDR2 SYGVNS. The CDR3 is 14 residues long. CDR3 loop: CASSEEGPTEKLFF. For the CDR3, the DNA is TGTGCCAGCAGTGAGGAGGGGCCGACAGAAAAACTGTTTTTT.

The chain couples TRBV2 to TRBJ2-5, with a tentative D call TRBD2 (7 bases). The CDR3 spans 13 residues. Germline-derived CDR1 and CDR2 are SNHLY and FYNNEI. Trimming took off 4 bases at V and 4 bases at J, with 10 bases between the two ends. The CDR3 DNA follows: TGTGCCAGCAGTGGGGAGGGGGGAGAGACCCAGTACTTC. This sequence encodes CASSGEGGETQYF. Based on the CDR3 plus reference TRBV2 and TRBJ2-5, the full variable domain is EPEVTQTPSHQVTQMGQEVILRCVPISNHLYFYWYRQILGQKVEFLVSFYNNEISEKSEIFDDQFSVERPDGSNFTLKIRSTKLEDSAMYFCASSGEGGETQYFGPGTRLLVL.